This TCR beta chain appears in the sequencing data of a study of shared clonotypes between healthy human individuals. Whole-study results and caveats: With few donors, the genetic and exposure-history diversity represented was limited.

TCRdb's copy holds only in-frame clones and misses some; the assay was immunoSEQ multiplex PCR. The top ten hold approximately 1.2% of the sample, which has about 1.5 million clones, roughly 96% seen once. On this clone itself: The antigen remains undetermined.

The CDR3 sequence is 13 residues long. Germline assignment: CDR1 SNHLY and CDR2 FYNNEI. Trimming took off 4 bases at V and 7 bases at J, with 11 bases between the two ends. The TCR sequence derives from a man aged 25 to 40 in good health. Sequenced material: naive CD4+ T cells sorted from blood. Indicated subset: CD45RA+ positively selected. The chain uses TRBV2 and TRBJ2-1; no clear D gene. The CDR3 DNA is TGTGCCAGCAGTGCGACCGGCAGGAATGAGCAGTTCTTC. Its translation: CASSATGRNEQFF.